The sequence of this TCR beta chain was determined in a study of blood T cell repertoires in COVID-19 (dated by TCRdb to about 2020). The study in broad terms: Collaborator samples came from the United States, Italy and Spain and covered acute and convalescent phases of COVID-19. The samples were drawn from the first 160 participants of the ongoing ImmuneRACE study and from some 1,300 subjects provided by 6 global collaborators. The prospective study material was composed of cDNA or gDNA derived from T cells, B-cell-depleted T cells, or PBMCs. Where available, HLA class I and class II types were obtained from metadata supplied by the sample provider rather than from assay-based typing. The repertoires were released in a freely available public database intended as a resource for research on the immune response to SARS-CoV-2. The dataset comprised deeply sampled blood TCRbeta repertoires from subjects exposed to, actively infected with, or recovered from COVID-19. A de-identified subject ID, COVID-19 status, age in years and sex were almost always included in the sample metadata.

As concerns this clone: Its antigen is currently not known. No base quality information exists; no much larger clone differs at one position.

Points the paper makes about the study in general: How much clinical and demographic metadata was included differed by source and by participant, and the metadata was provided uncurated.

The germline V gene encodes CDR1 MDHEN and CDR2 SYDVKM. V is pared back by 3 bases and J by 4 bases, with 16 bases lying between the germline termini. Including the terminal cysteine and phenylalanine, the CDR3 comprises 16 residues. Only CDR3 DNA is held: 48 bases, read in frame from base 1. Enrolling through a virtual design, the prospective study's participants ranged in age from roughly 18 to 95 years and lived across roughly 24 United States geographic areas. Cohort assignment in the prospective study relied on participant-reported clinical history from a screening survey and a study questionnaire. ImmuneRACE Cohort 3 recovered participants were defined by two consecutive negative NP/OP PCR tests, healthcare professional clearance, or symptom resolution. Mobile phlebotomists in the prospective study collected whole blood, serum and a nasopharyngeal or oropharyngeal swab from every participant. Participants in the prospective study had the option to provide additional blood draws and questionnaires over a roughly 2-month period. Blood samples from the prospective study were shipped frozen or at room temperature prior to DNA extraction.

TCRbeta CDR3 regions were amplified from genomic DNA using the immunoSEQ Assay, a bias-controlled multiplex PCR. In the authors' own workflow: Nucleated cell counts per sample were estimated from amplification of reference gene primers within the assay. Sequence reads were collapsed and filtered to measure the absolute abundance of every unique TCRbeta CDR3 rearrangement. Productive Simpson clonality was computed per sample as the square root of Simpson's diversity index over productive rearrangements. The immuneACCESS repertoire file appears here via TCRdb, limited to in-frame rearrangements. These files lack a portion of the clones; in checked studies, under half of the deficit traces to unresolved V genes, and the cause of the others is not known. The V and J calls and clone size come from that table; D and trimming were worked out from the DNA. For this sample there are hundreds of thousands of clones; more than 75% appear just once. The top ten clonotypes cover around 2% of the sample.

The sequencing input was PBMCs or T cells enriched from blood (not recorded which). The chain was built from TRBV28 and TRBJ1-5; 5 matching bases give a weak D call of TRBD1. This receptor was taken from a woman aged 50 to 60 who had recovered from COVID-19. The sequenced DNA: TGTGCCAGCAGTTTGCCCCGGGGACTTGGGAATCAGCCCCAGCATTTT. Its protein reads: CASSLPRGLGNQPQHF.